This T cell receptor (beta chain) was sequenced for a study of blood T cell repertoires in COVID-19. The germline CDR1 and CDR2 sequences are MNHNS and SASEGT. The J segment lost 10 bases and the V segment lost 0 bases, leaving 8 bases of the junction unmatched. The CDR3 is 16 amino acids. Only in-frame clones appear in the TCRdb table, and some are missing; sequencing was by immunoSEQ multiplex PCR. The table lists approximately 300,000 clones, roughly 90% of them singletons. The receptor was isolated from a woman aged 25 to 39 who had recovered from COVID-19. This sequence joins TRBV6-1 and TRBJ2-1; 11 nucleotides line up with TRBD2. Source material: PBMCs or T cells enriched from blood (not recorded which). The CDR3 nucleotides are TGTGCCAGCAGTGAAGCGGTGGGTCTAGCGGGAGGCGAGCAGTTCTTC. Translation gives CASSEAVGLAGGEQFF.